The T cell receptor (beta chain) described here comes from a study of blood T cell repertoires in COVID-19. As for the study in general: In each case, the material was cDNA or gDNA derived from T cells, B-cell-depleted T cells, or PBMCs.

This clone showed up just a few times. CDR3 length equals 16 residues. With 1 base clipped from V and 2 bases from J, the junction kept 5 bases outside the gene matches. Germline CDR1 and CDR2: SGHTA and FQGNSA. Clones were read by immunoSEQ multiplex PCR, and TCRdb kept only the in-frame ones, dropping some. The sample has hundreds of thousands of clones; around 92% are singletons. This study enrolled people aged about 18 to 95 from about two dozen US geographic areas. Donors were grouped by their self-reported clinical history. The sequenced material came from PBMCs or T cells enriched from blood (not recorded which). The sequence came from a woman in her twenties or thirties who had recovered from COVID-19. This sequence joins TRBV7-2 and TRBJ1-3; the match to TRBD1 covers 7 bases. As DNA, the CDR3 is TGTGCCAGCAGCTTAGTAGGGGGGACAGCTGGAAACACCATATATTTT. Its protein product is CASSLVGGTAGNTIYF. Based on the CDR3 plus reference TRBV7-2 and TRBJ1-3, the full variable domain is GAGVSQSPSNKVTEKGKDVELRCDPISGHTALYWYRQSLGQGLEFLIYFQGNSAPDKSGLPSDRFSAERTGGSVSTLTIQRTQQEDSAVYLCASSLVGGTAGNTIYFGEGSWLTVV.